A single sample is the source of the 30 T cell receptor beta chains below, sequenced in a study of OX40 agonist ivuxolimab in advanced cancers. Produced via immunoSEQ multiplex PCR; TCRdb's table is partial and in-frame only. The repertoire holds approximately 11,000 clones, with approximately 69% as singletons. This specimen was CD4+ or CD8+ T cells sorted from blood, taken in a trial of the OX40 agonist ivuxolimab. The source of these receptors is an adult with an advanced solid tumor such as melanoma, head and neck, liver or kidney cancer.

The chain carries TRBV6-6 and TRBJ1-5, with a weak D call TRBD1 (5 bases). The germline V gene encodes CDR1 MNHNY and CDR2 SVGAGI (reference sequence). This CDR3 region has 16 residues. Trimming took off 2 bases at V and 7 bases at J, with 18 bases between the two ends. Here the CDR3 reads CASSYPTFGGKQPQHF. The CDR3 nucleotides read TGTGCCAGCAGTTACCCTACCTTCGGGGGTAAGCAGCCCCAGCATTTT.

The rearrangement uses TRBV7-9 and TRBJ1-5, with D tentatively TRBD1 (5 bases). V gave up 4 bases and J gave up 2 bases, with 15 bases separating them. This CDR3 has 16 residues. Per germline, CDR1 SEHNR and CDR2 FQNEAQ (reference sequence). CDR3 in amino acids: CASSSNQAGRNQPQHF. CDR3 nucleotides: TGTGCCAGCAGCTCGAATCAGGCAGGGCGCAATCAGCCCCAGCATTTT.

This clone turned up a few times. The chain employs TRBV7-8 and TRBJ2-5; 9 positions agree with TRBD2. Germline CDR1 reads SGHVS; CDR2 reads FQNEAQ. This CDR3 comprises 15 residues. Trimming took 5 bases from V and 2 from J; bases not matched to a gene: 6. CDR3 in DNA: TGTGCCAGCAGCCGCACAGCGGGAGGTCAAGAGACCCAGTACTTC. Encoded protein: CASSRTAGGQETQYF. Combining the CDR3 with reference TRBV7-8 and TRBJ2-5 gives the whole variable domain GAGVSQSPRYKVAKRGQDVALRCDPISGHVSLFWYQQALGQGPEFLTYFQNEAQLDKSGLPSDRFFAERPEGSVSTLKIQRTQQEDSAVYLCASSRTAGGQETQYFGPGTRLLVL.

This clone has more than one count but fewer than ten. The chain recombines TRBV5-6 with TRBJ1-2; no clear D. Trimming removed 1 base from V and 1 base from J, with 5 bases in between. Germline CDR1 reads SGHDT; CDR2 reads YYEEEE. The CDR3 loop spans 13 amino acids. This chain's CDR3 is CASSLIINYGYTF. The CDR3 coding sequence is TGTGCCAGCAGCTTGATTATTAACTATGGCTACACCTTC.

This clone was detected only once. The V gene is TRBV5-8, the J gene TRBJ2-7; TRBD1 aligns across 12 bases. The CDR3 is made up of 15 amino acids. CDR1 is SGHTS, CDR2 YDEGEE, per germline. V shed 3 bases, J shed 1 base, and the junction held 2 bases outside the gene matches. The CDR3 DNA is TGTGCCAGCAGCTGGGGACAGGGGGCGTCCTACGAGCAGTACTTC. This codes for CASSWGQGASYEQYF.

This chain links TRBV7-3 with TRBJ1-1; TRBD1 agrees at 7 bases. Germline assignment: CDR1 SGHTA and CDR2 FQGTGA. The CDR3 is 18 amino acids. The V gene end was trimmed by 5 bases and the J gene end by 0 bases; junction bases not matched to a gene: 15. Written as DNA, the CDR3 is TGTGCCAGCAGCCCCGGACTGGGACAGCTTCCCATGAACACTGAAGCTTTCTTT. This encodes CASSPGLGQLPMNTEAFF.

CDR3 DNA: TGTGCCAGTAGCCTAGAGCCAGGGACAGGGGTTCAAGCTTTCTTT. Translation: CASSLEPGTGVQAFF. This rearrangement joins TRBV19 to TRBJ1-1; 10 bases match TRBD1. The ends lost 6 bases at V and 9 bases at J; junction bases unmatched: 13. The germline V gene has CDR1 LNHDA and CDR2 SQIVND (reference sequence). This CDR3 region has 15 residues.

This clone was observed a handful of times. The V call is TRBV5-1, the J call TRBJ1-2; no definite D call. V gave up 0 bases and J gave up 4 bases, with 7 bases separating them. The CDR3 spans 13 residues. Germline V CDR1 and CDR2: SGHRS, YFSETQ. The CDR3 sequence is CASSLGNLYGYTF. CDR3 nucleotide sequence: TGCGCCAGCAGCTTGGGCAACCTCTATGGCTACACCTTC.

The chain employs TRBV7-9 and TRBJ1-1, with 8 bases matching TRBD1. This CDR3 is 16 amino acids long. The junction had 8 bases not matched to a gene; V was cut back by 5 bases and J by 0 bases. Germline CDR1 SEHNR, CDR2 FQNEAQ (reference sequence). CDR3 sequence (DNA): TGTGCCAGCAGCCCAGGGGGCGTGGTGTTGAACACTGAAGCTTTCTTT. Translating gives CASSPGGVVLNTEAFF. The whole variable domain, filled in from reference TRBV7-9 and TRBJ1-1, reads DTGVSQNPRHKITKRGQNVTFRCDPISEHNRLYWYRQTLGQGPEFLTYFQNEAQLEKSRLLSDRFSAERPKGSFSTLEIQRTEQGDSAMYLCASSPGGVVLNTEAFFGQGTRLTVV.

The rearrangement joins TRBV4-1 to TRBJ2-1; 14 bases match TRBD2. Germline loops: CDR1 MGHRA, CDR2 YSYEKL. CDR3 length: 18 residues. V was pared by 4 bases and J by 4 bases, with 9 bases of the junction left unmatched. In DNA form, the CDR3 reads TGCGCCAGCAGCCGCACGACTAGCGGGAGGGCCCTATACAATGAGCAGTTCTTC. Its protein product is CASSRTTSGRALYNEQFF.

The chain has TRBV7-6 and TRBJ1-5; D is ambiguous. The V end was cut by 2 bases, the J end by 5 bases, with 7 bases between. The CDR3 spans 13 residues. Looked up from germline, CDR1 is SGHVS and CDR2 is FNYEAQ. CDR3: CASSLTDHQPQHF. CDR3 DNA sequence: TGTGCCAGCAGCTTAACCGACCATCAGCCCCAGCATTTT.

This chain joins TRBV28 and TRBJ2-5; D may be TRBD1 (6 bases). Per the germline V gene, CDR1 is MDHEN and CDR2 is SYDVKM. Trimming pared 5 bases from V and 1 base from J, leaving 11 bases between. The CDR3 consists of 14 residues. Here the CDR3 DNA reads TGTGCCAGCAGTCGACGGACAGTCCAAGAGACCCAGTACTTC. Amino acid sequence: CASSRRTVQETQYF.

J is TRBJ2-1 and V is TRBV6-4; 10 bases align to TRBD2. CDR3 length equals 14 residues. The V gene's germline CDR1 is MRHNA and CDR2 SNTAGT. V lost 4 bases and J lost 7; bases outside the gene matches: 4. CDR3 coding DNA: TGTGCCAGCAGTGGCCTAGCGGGAGCTAATGAGCAGTTCTTC. Amino acid sequence: CASSGLAGANEQFF.

This chain links TRBV7-3 with TRBJ2-5, with D possibly TRBD1 on 6 matching bases. V was clipped by 5 bases and J by 1 base, with 11 bases between them. The CDR3 covers 14 residues. Germline CDR1 is SGHTA and CDR2 is FQGTGA. CDR3 bases: TGTGCCAGCAGCGGCCGGGACACCCAAGAGACCCAGTACTTC. Translated, it gives CASSGRDTQETQYF.

The chain couples TRBV27 to TRBJ2-1; 7 bases align to TRBD2. V lost 3 bases, J lost 0 bases, and 5 bases stayed unmatched. Germline V lookup: CDR1 MNHEY, CDR2 SMNVEV (reference sequence). The CDR3 has 16 amino acids. CDR3 coding DNA: TGTGCCAGCAGTTTTTTACTAGCGAGCTCCTACAATGAGCAGTTCTTC. Translated: CASSFLLASSYNEQFF.

This rearrangement joins TRBV7-6 to TRBJ2-7; 9 bases line up with TRBD1. V dropped 1 base and J dropped 4; count of bases not matched to a gene: 2. The CDR3 contains 14 residues. Germline assignment: CDR1 SGHVS and CDR2 FNYEAQ. The DNA of the CDR3 is TGTGCCAGCAGCTTAGAGGGACAGGGTTACGAGCAGTACTTC. Its protein is CASSLEGQGYEQYF.

CDR3 region: CASSYLAGISYEQYF. Here the CDR3 DNA reads TGTGCCAGCAGCTACCTAGCGGGGATTTCCTACGAGCAGTACTTC. This sequence joins TRBV7-9 and TRBJ2-7, with TRBD2 matching over 9 bases. Germline values: CDR1 SEHNR, CDR2 FQNEAQ (reference sequence). After removal of 4 bases from V and 1 base from J, the junction contained 5 bases not matched to a gene. This CDR3 contains 15 residues. Supplemented by reference TRBV7-9 and TRBJ2-7, the full variable domain reads DTGVSQNPRHKITKRGQNVTFRCDPISEHNRLYWYRQTLGQGPEFLTYFQNEAQLEKSRLLSDRFSAERPKGSFSTLEIQRTEQGDSAMYLCASSYLAGISYEQYFGPGTRLTVT.

This clone came up once. This rearrangement joins TRBV28 to TRBJ2-7; 11 nucleotides agree with TRBD2. V gave up 2 bases and J gave up 5 bases; unmatched junction bases: 11. CDR1 is MDHEN, CDR2 SYDVKM, per germline. The CDR3 consists of 17 residues. The CDR3 loop reads CASSLELAGALGDEQYF. The CDR3 bases are TGTGCCAGCAGTTTAGAACTAGCGGGAGCCCTCGGGGACGAGCAGTACTTC.

The chain is built from TRBV27 and TRBJ1-5, with D perhaps matching TRBD1 (5 bases). Germline CDR1 is MNHEY and CDR2 is SMNVEV (reference sequence). This CDR3 is built from 14 residues. Deletions cut 4 bases from V and 11 bases from J, with 18 bases between. The CDR3 loop is CASSWGRGSGAQHF. The CDR3 bases are TGTGCCAGCAGTTGGGGAAGGGGCTCGGGGGCCCAGCATTTT.

The rearrangement links TRBV10-3 to TRBJ1-2; no clear D. This CDR3 spans 14 amino acids. Per the germline V gene, CDR1 is ENHRY and CDR2 is SYGVKD. Trimming stripped 2 bases from V and 0 bases from J, with 7 bases between. CDR3 loop: CAISETRANYGYTF. Here the CDR3 DNA reads TGTGCCATCAGTGAGACTAGAGCTAACTATGGCTACACCTTC.

The chain carries TRBV28 and TRBJ2-5; 12 bases are shared with TRBD2. This CDR3 region has 15 residues. The germline V gene encodes CDR1 MDHEN and CDR2 SYDVKM. J was trimmed by 4 bases and V by 2 bases; bases with no gene match: 2. The CDR3 DNA reads as TGTGCCAGCAGTTTACTGACTAGCGGGAGAGAGACCCAGTACTTC. Amino acids: CASSLLTSGRETQYF.

V is TRBV6-5 and J is TRBJ2-3; tentative D call: TRBD2 (6 bases). Deletions cut 10 bases from V and 5 bases from J, with 7 bases between. The CDR3 sequence is 10 residues long. The germline CDR1 and CDR2 sequences are MNHEY and SVGAGI. CDR3 in DNA: TGTGCCACGGGGGAAGATACGCAGTATTTT. Translated, it gives CATGEDTQYF.

J is TRBJ2-5 and V is TRBV28; TRBD1 aligns across 10 bases. V dropped 7 bases and J dropped 1; count of bases not matched to a gene: 3. The CDR3 runs to 14 residues. Looked up from germline, CDR1 is MDHEN and CDR2 is SYDVKM. CDR3 in amino acids: CASTWTGGQETQYF. The CDR3 region has the DNA TGTGCCAGCACTTGGACAGGGGGCCAAGAGACCCAGTACTTC.

In DNA, the CDR3 is TGTGCCAGTAGTACGAGAACTATAAGCACAGATACGCAGTATTTT. Its translation: CASSTRTISTDTQYF. This chain connects TRBV19 to TRBJ2-3; D not certain. The germline V gene encodes CDR1 LNHDA and CDR2 SQIVND (reference sequence). The V end was cut by 4 bases, the J end by 0 bases, with 11 bases between. The CDR3 is made up of 15 amino acids. Variable domain in full (rest from reference TRBV19 and TRBJ2-3): DGGITQSPKYLFRKEGQNVTLSCEQNLNHDAMYWYRQDPGQGLRLIYYSQIVNDFQKGDIAEGYSVSREKKESFPLTVTSAQKNPTAFYLCASSTRTISTDTQYFGPGTRLTVL.

This chain uses TRBV10-2 with TRBJ1-5; 9 positions agree with TRBD1. Trimming cost V 7 bases and J 6 bases; bases outside gene matches: 4. CDR3 size: 13 residues. The V gene's germline CDR1 is WSHSY and CDR2 SAAADI. CDR3 sequence: CASTWDRAQPQHF. The CDR3 DNA sequence: TGCGCCAGCACTTGGGACAGGGCTCAGCCCCAGCATTTT.

This rearrangement joins TRBV9 to TRBJ2-1; 14 nucleotides align to TRBD2. CDR1 is SGDLS and CDR2 is YYNGEE in the germline V gene. The CDR3 length is 16 residues. V was clipped by 3 bases and J by 6 bases; unmatched bases: 5. CDR3 coding DNA: TGTGCCAGCAGCGGGAGACTAGCGGGAGGGCCCAATGAGCAGTTCTTC. This gives the protein CASSGRLAGGPNEQFF. Complete variable domain (other parts from reference TRBV9 and TRBJ2-1): DSGVTQTPKHLITATGQRVTLRCSPRSGDLSVYWYQQSLDQGLQFLIQYYNGEERAKGNILERFSAQQFPDLHSELNLSSLELGDSALYFCASSGRLAGGPNEQFFGPGTRLTVL.

V usage is TRBV13 and J usage is TRBJ2-7, with 7 bases matching TRBD1. In germline, CDR1 is PRHDT, CDR2 FYEKMQ (reference sequence). This CDR3 has 14 amino acids. J lost 4 bases, V lost 2 bases, and 5 bases had no gene match. The CDR3 region is CASSLSDRSYEQYF. The CDR3 DNA sequence: TGTGCCAGCAGCTTATCGGACAGGAGTTACGAGCAGTACTTC. Full variable domain (missing parts from reference TRBV13 and TRBJ2-7): AAGVIQSPRHLIKEKRETATLKCYPIPRHDTVYWYQQGPGQDPQFLISFYEKMQSDKGSIPDRFSAQQFSDYHSELNMSSLELGDSALYFCASSLSDRSYEQYFGPGTRLTVT.

This sequence joins TRBV7-9 and TRBJ2-7; perhaps TRBD1 as D (6 bases). CDR1 is SEHNR, CDR2 FQNEAQ, per germline (reference sequence). There are 14 residues in the CDR3. V lost 5 bases and J lost 3, with 14 bases in between. This CDR3 reads CASSPTGYDYEQYF. The DNA of the CDR3 is TGTGCCAGCAGCCCAACAGGGTATGACTACGAGCAGTACTTC. The variable domain in full, with the rest retrieved from reference TRBV7-9 and TRBJ2-7, is DTGVSQNPRHKITKRGQNVTFRCDPISEHNRLYWYRQTLGQGPEFLTYFQNEAQLEKSRLLSDRFSAERPKGSFSTLEIQRTEQGDSAMYLCASSPTGYDYEQYFGPGTRLTVT.

This chain joins TRBV28 and TRBJ2-5, with unresolved D. Germline CDR1 MDHEN, CDR2 SYDVKM. With 5 bases removed from V and 0 bases from J, the gap between germline ends came to 16 bases. This CDR3 has 16 residues. CDR3 sequence (DNA): TGTGCCAGCAGTCCCCCCTCCCCCCGGGACCAAGAGACCCAGTACTTC. This sequence encodes CASSPPSPRDQETQYF.

The V and J genes are TRBV11-2 and TRBJ1-1; D is uncertain. The CDR3 runs to 13 residues. V lost 5 bases and J 1 base, leaving 8 bases between the germline ends. The germline CDR1 and CDR2 sequences are SGHAT and FQNNGV. This CDR3 reads CASSVTANTEAFF. For the CDR3, the DNA is TGTGCCAGCAGCGTTACAGCGAACACTGAAGCTTTCTTT.